The entry below gives a single T cell receptor (beta chain) sequence along with its context. Its cognate antigen is unknown. With V trimmed by 4 bases and J by 3 bases, 4 bases remained unmatched. Germline-derived CDR1 and CDR2 are SQVTM and ANQGSEA. The CDR3 has 14 amino acids. The data originate from a study of cytomegalovirus exposure and HLA in healthy donors. Looking at the study overall: Unique TCRs from HLA-typed donors, 85 million to 100 million of them, were held in an early data release. Regarding the study as a whole: A few chains linked to CMV were shown in vitro to be specific for CMV antigens. Altogether, around 160 TCR beta chains were recorded as cytomegalovirus-associated. Prior analysis indicated that the majority of TCR beta V segments exhibited productivity approximately 87% or approximately 30% of the time.

Primers included in the PCR were 60 Vbeta and 13 Jbeta primers. Measured with immunoSEQ multiplex PCR; TCRdb has only the in-frame clones, and not every one. This table lists more than 95,000 clones. The sequenced sample consisted of PBMCs. The receptor was isolated from a man aged 30 to 39 in good health and CMV-seronegative. The J gene is TRBJ1-4, the V gene TRBV29-1, with TRBD1 matching over 8 bases. The CDR3 DNA is TGCAGCGTTGCAGGGGGCAGAGCTAATGAAAAACTGTTTTTT. It specifies CSVAGGRANEKLFF.